This TCR beta chain was sequenced during a study of blood T cell repertoires in COVID-19. For the study at large: T cells, B-cell-depleted T cells, or PBMCs provided the cDNA or gDNA that served as material.

The germline CDR1 and CDR2 sequences are LNHDA and SQIVND (reference sequence). V was clipped by 3 bases and J by 8 bases, with 5 bases between them. The CDR3 consists of 11 residues. Using immunoSEQ multiplex PCR, the repertoire was profiled, and TCRdb retains in-frame clones only, with some absent. In the table there are approximately 65,000 clones, roughly two thirds of which are singletons. The TCR was taken from a woman aged 55-75 years who had been exposed to COVID-19. Source material: PBMCs or T cells enriched from blood (not recorded which). The chain joins TRBV19 to TRBJ2-1; D is unclear. The CDR3 reads CASSIRDEQFF. DNA of the CDR3: TGTGCCAGTAGTATTCGGGATGAGCAGTTCTTC.